This record concerns one T cell receptor (beta chain) sequence. As yet, its antigen is unknown. This sample is drawn from a study of regulatory T cells in long-lasting Graves disease. Findings and limits, study-wide: Gene preferences differed: TRBV28, TRBJ1-2, TRBJ2-5 in persistent cases.

Library construction for TCR beta used iRepertoire HTBI primers and Arm-PCR of CDR3 regions. TCRdb independently ran MiXCR on the multiplex PCR reads; one entry per CDR3 protein. The sample holds just over 600,000 distinct CDR3 sequences, roughly 16% seen once. Time point: newly diagnosed GD, antithyroid drugs for less than 3 months. PBMCs were the source of the RNA used for TCR sequencing. Patient provenance is recorded as an endocrinology department in Xi'an, China. This CDR3 has 16 residues. V was trimmed by 1 base and J by 8 bases, leaving 18 bases between them. Germline V gene sequence: CDR1 MNHEY, CDR2 SMNVEV (reference sequence). These records were also assigned to another study, of T cells in Graves' hyperthyroidism and ophthalmopathy.

Sequencing was performed on peripheral blood mononuclear cells (PBMCs), taken at new diagnosis, from a patient treated with antithyroid drugs. This chain links TRBV27 with TRBJ2-1, with D possibly being TRBD1 or TRBD2 (7 bases each). This clonotype was sampled from a woman aged 25 to 45 with Graves disease. CDR3 in DNA: TGTGCCAGCAGTTTATTCAGGGGGGAGGGAAGCGATGAGCAGTTCTTC. Translated, it gives CASSLFRGEGSDEQFF.